What follows are 24 T cell receptor beta chains derived from one specimen sequenced in a study of blood T cell repertoires in COVID-19. The table came from immunoSEQ multiplex PCR; TCRdb's copy has only in-frame clones and leaves some out. Counted here are some 87,000 clones, around 83% occurring once; the ten biggest clones make up approximately 37%. The specimen was peripheral blood. The receptors derive from an elderly man with active or convalescent COVID-19.

The V call is TRBV28, the J call TRBJ1-3; 7 bases match TRBD1. Losses at the gene ends were 3 bases for V and 6 bases for J; bases not matched to a gene: 2. This CDR3 spans 13 amino acids. Per the germline V gene, CDR1 is MDHEN and CDR2 is SYDVKM. The CDR3 loop is CASSLGQSNTIYF. As DNA, the CDR3 is TGTGCCAGCAGTTTGGGACAGTCAAACACCATATATTTT.

This clone was recorded only once. The chain combines TRBV7-9 with TRBJ1-5; 7 nucleotides line up with TRBD1. Trimming cost V 5 bases and J 0 bases; bases outside gene matches: 16. Germline CDR1 SEHNR, CDR2 FQNEAQ (reference sequence). The CDR3 runs 19 residues. The CDR3 nucleotides read TGTGCCAGCAGCCCCTCCGGGACAGACTTACTTTATAGCAATCAGCCCCAGCATTTT. Encoded protein: CASSPSGTDLLYSNQPQHF.

The V gene is TRBV5-6, the J gene TRBJ1-2, with 7 bases aligning to TRBD1. The CDR3 is 15 amino acids. The ends lost 3 bases at V and 4 bases at J; junction bases unmatched: 9. Looked up from germline, CDR1 is SGHDT and CDR2 is YYEEEE. Here the CDR3 reads CASSSPQGGGYGYTF. The CDR3 coding sequence is TGTGCCAGCAGCTCTCCCCAAGGGGGCGGCTATGGCTACACCTTC.

The rearrangement joins TRBV4-2 to TRBJ2-2, with 11 bases lining up with TRBD2. The germline CDR1 and CDR2 sequences are LGHNA and YNFKEQ. CDR3 length equals 17 residues. Losses at the gene ends were 1 base for V and 1 base for J; bases not matched to a gene: 2. CDR3 DNA sequence: TGTGCCAGCAGCCAAGTAACTAGCGGGAGGAACACCGGGGAGCTGTTTTTT. This sequence encodes CASSQVTSGRNTGELFF.

The rearrangement uses TRBV18 and TRBJ1-2; 8 bases agree with TRBD1. Germline V CDR1 and CDR2: KGHSH, LQKENI. This CDR3 has 13 residues. The V segment lost 5 bases and the J segment 7 bases; nucleotides outside the gene matches: 6. Here the CDR3 DNA reads TGTGCCAGCTCAACAGGGGGATTCTCTGGCTACACCTTC. Its translation: CASSTGGFSGYTF.

V and J are TRBV30 and TRBJ1-3; no firm D call. V lost 7 bases and J 4 bases, leaving 11 bases between the germline ends. CDR1 is GTSNPN, CDR2 SVGIG, per germline (reference sequence). This CDR3 spans 12 amino acids. The CDR3 here is CAYSSGGNTIYF. The CDR3 bases are TGTGCCTACTCTAGTGGGGGAAACACCATATATTTT.

V is TRBV6-5 and J is TRBJ2-2; 8 nucleotides line up with TRBD2. Germline V CDR1 and CDR2: MNHEY, SVGAGI. The V and J ends lost 6 bases and 5 bases, in that order; junction bases with no gene match: 2. This CDR3 spans 13 amino acids. CDR3 DNA: TGTGCCAGCAGCGGGAGGGGTACCGGGGAGCTGTTTTTT. Residues: CASSGRGTGELFF.

This chain connects TRBV20-1 to TRBJ2-3, with TRBD2 as a possible D gene (5 bases). The CDR3 is 11 residues long. V was shortened by 3 bases and J by 11 bases, with 12 bases between the two germline ends. Germline lookup yields CDR1 DFQATT and CDR2 SNEGSKA (reference sequence). The CDR3 DNA reads as TGCAGTGCTAGTACGCGGGCAATGCAGTATTTT. Its protein is CSASTRAMQYF.

CDR3 nucleotide sequence: TGTGCCAGCAGTGACGGGGGAGACTATGGCTACACCTTC. Translation: CASSDGGDYGYTF. The chain joins TRBV2 to TRBJ1-2; D is perhaps TRBD1 (5 bases). The V gene's germline CDR1 is SNHLY and CDR2 FYNNEI. The CDR3 spans 13 residues. V was clipped by 3 bases and J by 3 bases, with 8 bases between them.

The V and J genes are TRBV9 and TRBJ1-2, with 7 bases matching TRBD1. Germline CDR1 reads SGDLS; CDR2 reads YYNGEE. The CDR3 covers 14 residues. With 4 bases clipped from V and 2 bases from J, the junction kept 5 bases outside the gene matches. The chain's CDR3 is CASSRDSLNYGYTF. Here the CDR3 DNA reads TGTGCCAGCAGCCGGGACAGCCTAAACTATGGCTACACCTTC.

This chain uses TRBV21-1 with TRBJ1-2; the table calls TRBD1, which could not be checked here. TRBV21-1 represents a pseudogene. The CDR3 contains 14 residues. CDR3 amino acids: CASSAPGHGDGYTF. The CDR3, as DNA: TGTGCCAGCAGCGCCCCGGGACACGGCGATGGCTACACCTTC.

The chain carries TRBV4-1 and TRBJ2-2, with 11 bases aligning to TRBD2. Germline loops: CDR1 MGHRA, CDR2 YSYEKL. V shed 1 base, J shed 8 bases, and the junction held 3 bases outside the gene matches. The CDR3 extends over 15 amino acids. Written as DNA, the CDR3 is TGCGCCAGCAGCCAAGGGGCTAGCGGGAGGGGGGAGCTGTTTTTT. The encoded protein is CASSQGASGRGELFF.

The J gene is TRBJ2-2, the V gene TRBV28, with 10 bases lining up with TRBD2. V was clipped by 2 bases and J by 4 bases; unmatched bases: 10. The CDR3 extends over 18 amino acids. Per germline, CDR1 MDHEN and CDR2 SYDVKM. CDR3 loop: CASSLVAAGGRATGELFF. The CDR3 region has the DNA TGTGCCAGCAGTTTAGTAGCAGCGGGAGGGCGGGCCACCGGGGAGCTGTTTTTT.

The rearrangement links TRBV21-1 to TRBJ1-5. TRBV21-1 represents a pseudogene. CDR3 length: 18 residues. CDR3 in amino acids: CASSNEDHSPPKYQPQHF. The CDR3 nucleotides read TGTGCCAGCAGCAATGAGGATCATTCGCCCCCCAAATATCAGCCCCAGCATTTT.

This clone was seen only once. The chain links TRBV3-1 (or the pseudogene TRBV3-2) to TRBJ2-1; D is possibly TRBD2 (6 bases). V gave up 0 bases and J gave up 6 bases, with 24 bases separating them. CDR3 length equals 19 residues. Germline V gene lookup returns CDR1 LGHDT and CDR2 YNNKEL (reference sequence). CDR3 region: CASSQDSGGPSRPINEQFF. In nucleotides, the CDR3 is TGTGCCAGCAGCCAAGATTCCGGAGGGCCTTCTCGTCCTATCAATGAGCAGTTCTTC.

The V call is TRBV7-6, the J call TRBJ2-1, with 7 bases lining up with TRBD2. The ends lost 4 bases at V and 3 bases at J; junction bases unmatched: 6. The length of the CDR3 is 15 residues. Germline CDR1 SGHVS, CDR2 FNYEAQ. CDR3 amino acids: CASSSSSGLYNEQFF. The DNA for the CDR3 is TGTGCCAGCAGCTCATCTAGCGGCCTCTACAATGAGCAGTTCTTC.

The chain employs TRBV10-2 and TRBJ1-2; D possibly corresponds to TRBD1 (5 bases). Germline values: CDR1 WSHSY, CDR2 SAAADI. The CDR3 runs 12 residues. Trimming shortened V by 3 bases and J by 4 bases, and 6 bases separated the two germline ends. The CDR3 nucleotides are TGCGCCAGCAGTGACGACAGCTATGGCTACACCTTC. Residues: CASSDDSYGYTF.

The chain combines TRBV28 with TRBJ1-5; no reliable D call. Germline V CDR1 and CDR2: MDHEN, SYDVKM. The CDR3 is made up of 15 amino acids. V was cut by 7 bases and J by 0 bases, with 13 bases left in between. The CDR3 is CASTHGAYSNQPQHF. CDR3 DNA: TGTGCCAGCACTCATGGTGCCTATAGCAATCAGCCCCAGCATTTT.

This chain links TRBV12-3 or TRBV12-4 with TRBJ1-1; 8 bases map to TRBD1. The CDR3 loop spans 13 amino acids. Germline trimming cut 5 bases from V and 7 bases from J; bases unmatched to any gene: 6. This CDR3 reads CASSAGQENEAFF. The DNA for the CDR3 is TGTGCCAGCAGTGCGGGACAGGAGAATGAAGCTTTCTTT.

The rearrangement joins TRBV5-1 to TRBJ1-1; D perhaps matches TRBD1 (5 bases). Germline V CDR1 and CDR2: SGHRS, YFSETQ. V lost 4 bases and J 3 bases, leaving 16 bases between the germline ends. The CDR3 loop spans 15 amino acids. The CDR3 nucleotides read TGCGCCAGCAGCCTGGGACGGGGTGGTTACACTGAAGCTTTCTTT. Its translation is CASSLGRGGYTEAFF.

The chain is built from TRBV10-2 and TRBJ1-1; the D gene is possibly TRBD1 (6 bases). Trimming left V 2 bases short and J 1 base short, with 11 bases between. CDR3 length equals 15 residues. Per germline, CDR1 WSHSY and CDR2 SAAADI. In DNA form, the CDR3 reads TGCGCCAGCAGTGAGGGGCAGGGGTGGAACACTGAAGCTTTCTTT. It yields the protein CASSEGQGWNTEAFF.

The chain has TRBV7-3 and TRBJ2-6, with 7 positions matching TRBD1. The CDR3 totals 17 residues. Trimming removed 4 bases from V and 0 bases from J; junction bases left unmatched: 6. Per germline, CDR1 SGHTA and CDR2 FQGTGA. For the CDR3, the DNA is TGTGCCAGCAGCTCGAGGGGGCGGAGCTCTGGGGCCAACGTCCTGACTTTC. Residues: CASSSRGRSSGANVLTF.

The chain links TRBV6-1 to TRBJ1-5; D is uncertain. The CDR3 spans 14 residues. V was pared by 3 bases and J by 0 bases, with 6 bases between. CDR1 and CDR2 from the germline V gene are MNHNS and SASEGT. The CDR3 coding sequence is TGTGCCAGCAGTGAGGCACATAGCAATCAGCCCCAGCATTTT. This translates into CASSEAHSNQPQHF.

The V gene is TRBV28, the J gene TRBJ2-7, with D unresolved. The CDR3 extends over 13 amino acids. Germline-derived CDR1 and CDR2 are MDHEN and SYDVKM. With 2 bases removed from V and 3 bases from J, the gap between germline ends came to 8 bases. CDR3 loop: CASSLVRYYEQYF. In nucleotides, the CDR3 is TGTGCCAGCAGTTTAGTGCGTTACTACGAGCAGTACTTC.